The subject of this entry is one TCR beta chain. The data stem from a study of blood T cell repertoires in COVID-19. The overall study: Nucleic acid was either cDNA or gDNA, and it came from T cells, B-cell-depleted T cells, or PBMCs.

Original data processing: The assay estimated nucleated cells by amplifying reference gene primers. The data were produced by immunoSEQ multiplex PCR, yet TCRdb's version contains in-frame clones alone and is incomplete. The DNA gave D and trimming, while V, J and clone size come from that table. The data show some 250,000 clones, about 80% seen once. The CDR3 consists of 17 residues. CDR1 and CDR2 from the germline V gene are SGHNT and YYREEE (reference sequence). The V segment lost 0 bases and the J segment 6 bases; nucleotides outside the gene matches: 10. Sequencing was performed on peripheral blood. The TCR comes from a woman older than 75 with acute or convalescent COVID-19. The chain has TRBV5-4 and TRBJ2-2; 8 positions agree with TRBD1. The CDR3 DNA follows: TGTGCCAGCAGCTTGGGGGCGGCAGGGGGCGGATCCGGGGAGCTGTTTTTT. Translating gives CASSLGAAGGGSGELFF.